This T cell receptor (beta chain) was obtained from a study of T cell clones after liver transplantation. Study-wide context: Without induction therapy, subjects received standard immunosuppression until 12-24 months post-transplant.

Method: immunoSEQ multiplex PCR; TCRdb's copy keeps in-frame clones and lacks some. The data hold approximately 51,000 clones, with about nine tenths observed a single time. Overall study findings and caveats: Compared with third party-reactive sequences, donor-reactive ones declined more, independent of withdrawal success.

This clone occurred once. Its specificity is not known. CDR3 size: 14 residues. Germline V gene sequence: CDR1 MNHEY, CDR2 SMNVEV (reference sequence). V trimming: 6 bases; J trimming: 6 bases; junction bases outside the gene matches: 8. V usage is TRBV27 and J usage is TRBJ2-3; 8 bases are a match to TRBD1. The TCR sequence derives from a human patient who received a liver transplant. Some of these T cells may belong to the graft donor. The material was CD8+ T cells from blood, obtained 12 months after liver transplant. CDR3 nucleotide sequence: TGTGCCAGCAGGGCAGGGGGCGGGGTGGATACGCAGTATTTT. It translates to CASRAGGGVDTQYF.